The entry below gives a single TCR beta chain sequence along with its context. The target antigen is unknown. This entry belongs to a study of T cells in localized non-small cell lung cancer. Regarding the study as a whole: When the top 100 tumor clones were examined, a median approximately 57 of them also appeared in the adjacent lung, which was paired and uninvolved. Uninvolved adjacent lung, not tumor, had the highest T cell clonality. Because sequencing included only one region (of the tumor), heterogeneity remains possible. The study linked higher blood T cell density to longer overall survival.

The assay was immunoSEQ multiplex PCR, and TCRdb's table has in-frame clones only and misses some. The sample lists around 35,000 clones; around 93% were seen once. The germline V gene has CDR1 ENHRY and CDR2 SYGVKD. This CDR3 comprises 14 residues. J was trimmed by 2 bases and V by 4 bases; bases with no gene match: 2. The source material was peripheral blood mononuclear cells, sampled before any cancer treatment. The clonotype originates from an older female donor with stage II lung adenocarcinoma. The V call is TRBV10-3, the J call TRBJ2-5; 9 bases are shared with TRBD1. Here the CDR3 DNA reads TGTGCCATCAGTGCAGGGACAGGGCAAGAGACCCAGTACTTC. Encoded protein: CAISAGTGQETQYF.